The clone carrying this T cell receptor beta chain was seen just once. Antigen unknown. This entry comes from a study of cytomegalovirus exposure and HLA in healthy donors. Overall study results and limits: Earlier results showed most TCR beta V segments being productive about 90% or about 30% of the time.

Primers: 60 Vbeta forward and 13 Jbeta reverse. Clones were sequenced by immunoSEQ multiplex PCR, and TCRdb holds only the in-frame ones, with some missing. The sample carries 150,000 to 200,000 clones, 60% to 80% recorded once. Germline V lookup: CDR1 PRHDT, CDR2 FYEKMQ (reference sequence). The CDR3 spans 14 residues. Trimming left V 0 bases short and J 6 bases short, with 12 bases between. The receptor was isolated from a woman aged 45 to 65 in good health and CMV-seropositive. Source material: PBMCs. This chain uses TRBV13 with TRBJ2-7; TRBD1 might be the D (6 bases). The CDR3 DNA is TGTGCCAGCAGCTTAGGACAGGGACGGAGCGAGCAGTACTTC. Translating gives CASSLGQGRSEQYF.